A selection of T cell receptor beta chains follows, all from one sample in a study of blood T cell repertoires in COVID-19. Assay: immunoSEQ multiplex PCR; the TCRdb copy retains only in-frame clones and omits some. The table records around 370,000 clones, around 90% of them present only once. Input material: peripheral blood. These receptors were taken from a woman in her late teens or twenties who had recovered from COVID-19. Both conserved end residues are part of each CDR3. D genes are given only for firm matches. Expanded clones get a size class; other rows say once, few or many, or leave the size out.

D: .
J: TRBJ2-1
V: TRBV27
size: .
DNA: TGTGCCAGCAGTTTAACCGGGGATGAGCAGTTCTTC
CDR3: CASSLTGDEQFF

D: TRBD2
J: TRBJ2-1
V: TRBV11-3
size: .
DNA: TGTGCCAGCAGCCGATGGACTAGCGGGAAAAATGAGCAGTTCTTC
CDR3: CASSRWTSGKNEQFF

D: .
J: TRBJ1-2
V: TRBV6-6
size: once
DNA: TGTGCCAGCAGTTACGCCGGGGAAGGCTACACCTTC
CDR3: CASSYAGEGYTF

D: TRBD1
J: TRBJ2-3
V: TRBV6-5
size: .
DNA: TGTGCCAGCACTACCTTGCAGGGGGCTACAGATACGCAGTATTTT
CDR3: CASTTLQGATDTQYF

D: .
J: TRBJ1-1
V: TRBV18
size: .
DNA: TGTGCCAGCTCACCAACCAGATACACTGAAGCTTTCTTT
CDR3: CASSPTRYTEAFF

D: .
J: TRBJ1-1
V: TRBV5-5
size: .
DNA: TGTGCCAGCAGCTTGGCGGGGGTCACTGAAGCTTTCTTT
CDR3: CASSLAGVTEAFF

D: TRBD1
J: TRBJ2-3
V: TRBV6-5
size: .
DNA: TGTGCCAGCAGCCCCACCTGGACAGGAGATACGCAGTATTTT
CDR3: CASSPTWTGDTQYF

D: .
J: TRBJ2-3
V: TRBV6-5
size: .
DNA: TGTGCCAGCAGTCTCACTCCCGGGAGCCAAGATACGCAGTATTTT
CDR3: CASSLTPGSQDTQYF

D: .
J: TRBJ2-1
V: TRBV6-5
size: .
DNA: TGTGCCAGCAGTTCGCCGGGCCGGCGGGGCAATGAGCAGTTCTTC
CDR3: CASSSPGRRGNEQFF

D: .
J: TRBJ2-1
V: TRBV5-1
size: .
DNA: TGCGCCAGCAGCTTGGGGCCTCAAAGCTCCTACAATGAGCAGTTCTTC
CDR3: CASSLGPQSSYNEQFF

D: .
J: TRBJ2-3
V: TRBV6-4
size: few
DNA: TGTGCCAGCAGTGACTCGAATGAAGGGCAAGTCGGGGCAGATACGCAGTATTTT
CDR3: CASSDSNEGQVGADTQYF

D: .
J: TRBJ1-5
V: TRBV19
size: .
DNA: TGTGCCAGTAGGGCCGAGGGTCAGCCCCAGCATTTT
CDR3: CASRAEGQPQHF

D: .
J: TRBJ1-1
V: TRBV12-3/TRBV12-4
size: .
DNA: TGTGCCAGCACTTCGCGGAACACTGAAGCTTTCTTT
CDR3: CASTSRNTEAFF

D: .
J: TRBJ2-5
V: TRBV20-1
size: .
DNA: TGCAGTGCTAGTGGTGCCCCCAGGGATCGCCAAGAGACCCAGTACTTC
CDR3: CSASGAPRDRQETQYF

D: .
J: TRBJ2-1
V: TRBV10-2
size: .
DNA: TGCGCCAGCAGTGACTTGAATGAGCAGTTCTTC
CDR3: CASSDLNEQFF

D: TRBD2
J: TRBJ2-5
V: TRBV7-2
size: .
DNA: TGTGCCAGCAGCTTAGAACCGCGCAGCGGGAGGGCCCGAGAGACCCAGTACTTC
CDR3: CASSLEPRSGRARETQYF

D: .
J: TRBJ2-3
V: TRBV5-4
size: .
DNA: TGTGCCAGCAGCTCAACCATAGCGGTACACACAGATACGCAGTATTTT
CDR3: CASSSTIAVHTDTQYF

D: .
J: TRBJ2-1
V: TRBV5-6
size: .
DNA: TGTGCCAGCAGCTTTAGGATAGACAGCTACAATGAGCAGTTCTTC
CDR3: CASSFRIDSYNEQFF

D: .
J: TRBJ1-5
V: TRBV29-1
size: few
DNA: TGCAGCCCACGTTTGGGGAGAGGTAGCAATCAGCCCCAGCATTTT
CDR3: CSPRLGRGSNQPQHF

D: .
J: TRBJ2-1
V: TRBV5-4
size: .
DNA: TGTGCCAGCAGCTTGTTTCGCGGTTCCTACAATGAGCAGTTCTTC
CDR3: CASSLFRGSYNEQFF

D: TRBD1
J: TRBJ1-5
V: TRBV24-1
size: .
DNA: TGTGCCACCAGTGAGGATGGGACAGGGGGCGAGGATCAGCCCCAGCATTTT
CDR3: CATSEDGTGGEDQPQHF

D: .
J: TRBJ1-1
V: TRBV6-2/TRBV6-3
size: .
DNA: TGTGCCAGCAGTTACTCGACGCGGGGACGGGGGTCCAACACTGAAGCTTTCTTT
CDR3: CASSYSTRGRGSNTEAFF

D: .
J: TRBJ1-4
V: TRBV19
size: .
DNA: TGTGCCAGTAATGTAGGGGCGACGAATGAAAAACTGTTTTTT
CDR3: CASNVGATNEKLFF

D: .
J: TRBJ2-2
V: TRBV30
size: .
DNA: TGTGCCTGGACTAGCGAAGCCGGGGAGCTGTTTTTT
CDR3: CAWTSEAGELFF

D: .
J: TRBJ2-3
V: TRBV7-6
size: once
DNA: TGTGCCAGCAGCTTAGTGTCCGGTACAGATACGCAGTATTTT
CDR3: CASSLVSGTDTQYF

D: .
J: TRBJ1-1
V: TRBV19
size: .
DNA: TGTGCCAGTAGTTCGATCGGTGAAGCTTTCTTT
CDR3: CASSSIGEAFF

D: .
J: TRBJ1-6
V: TRBV19
size: .
DNA: TGTGCCAGTAGTAGAACAGGATCTGGGACACCCCTCCACTTT
CDR3: CASSRTGSGTPLHF

D: .
J: TRBJ1-2
V: TRBV27
size: .
DNA: TGTGCCAGCAGCGGTAATTATGGCTACACCTTC
CDR3: CASSGNYGYTF

D: TRBD1
J: TRBJ1-5
V: TRBV6-2/TRBV6-3
size: .
DNA: TGTGCCAGCAGTTCGCCGGACAGGGAGGGCAATCAGCCCCAGCATTTT
CDR3: CASSSPDREGNQPQHF

D: TRBD1
J: TRBJ1-2
V: TRBV19
size: once
DNA: TGTGCCAGTAGTACCCTGGGACAGGGTCTTCTCACCTTC
CDR3: CASSTLGQGLLTF

D: .
J: TRBJ1-1
V: TRBV10-3
size: .
DNA: TGTGCCATCAGTGAGGCCGACCGATTTCGGGGCACTGAAGCTTTCTTT
CDR3: CAISEADRFRGTEAFF

D: TRBD2
J: TRBJ2-3
V: TRBV4-1
size: .
DNA: TGCGCCAGCAGCCAGCCGGGACTAGCGGGAGGGGGCACAGATACGCAGTATTTT
CDR3: CASSQPGLAGGGTDTQYF

D: .
J: TRBJ1-1
V: TRBV6-5
size: .
DNA: TGTGCCAGCAGTTATCGGCGGAATGGCGGGGGAGCTTTCTTT
CDR3: CASSYRRNGGGAFF

D: .
J: TRBJ2-1
V: TRBV15
size: .
DNA: TGTGCCACCAGCTCGGCAGGGGAGTCCTACAATGAGCAGTTCTTC
CDR3: CATSSAGESYNEQFF

D: TRBD2
J: TRBJ2-1
V: TRBV3-1/TRBV3-2
size: .
DNA: TGTGCCAGCACCGCCAGGCTAGCGGGAGGAGACAATGAGCAGTTCTTC
CDR3: CASTARLAGGDNEQFF

D: .
J: TRBJ1-1
V: TRBV7-2
size: .
DNA: TGTGCCAGCACCGAGACAACCAGTCGCACTGAAGCTTTCTTT
CDR3: CASTETTSRTEAFF

D: TRBD2
J: TRBJ2-3
V: TRBV5-4
size: .
DNA: TGTGCCAGCAGCCTGAGACTAGCGGGAGCCACAGATACGCAGTATTTT
CDR3: CASSLRLAGATDTQYF

D: TRBD2
J: TRBJ2-4
V: TRBV13
size: .
DNA: TGTGCCAGCAGTGGAGGGAGGGCGACCAAAAACATTCAGTACTTC
CDR3: CASSGGRATKNIQYF

D: TRBD1
J: TRBJ2-3
V: TRBV7-2
size: .
DNA: TGTGCCAGCAGCTTGCCGTTCACAGGGGAAGGCACAGATACGCAGTATTTT
CDR3: CASSLPFTGEGTDTQYF

D: .
J: TRBJ1-6
V: TRBV7-9
size: .
DNA: TGTGCCAGCAGCCGGCGGGGTTCACCCCTCCACTTT
CDR3: CASSRRGSPLHF